This TCR beta chain originates from a study of T cell changes during pregnancy in multiple sclerosis (dated by TCRdb to about 2019). A note on the overall study: In women with multiple sclerosis, the researchers looked at how the T cell repertoire shifted as pregnancy progressed.

Of note for this clone: Its antigen has not been determined. Base qualities are not recorded, but no much larger clone differs from it by a single base.

The method behind the library was the immunoSEQ multiplex PCR assay. Imported from immuneACCESS, the table was reduced by TCRdb to in-frame sequences with V and J called. These copies leave out some clones; in studies compared against another copy, an unresolved V gene accounts for under half, and the cause of the remainder is not known. This sample is represented by fewer than 85,000 clones; around 92% of them were singletons. The top ten hold approximately 2.4% of the sample. CDR1 and CDR2, per the germline V gene (reference sequence), are LNHNV and YYDKDF. V is shortened by 1 base, J by 4 bases, and the region joining them spans 11 bases. Spanning cysteine to phenylalanine, the CDR3 consists of 15 amino acids. The kept DNA is CDR3 alone, 45 bases in frame from the first base.

This clonotype was sampled from a female donor with multiple sclerosis, enrolled in a pregnancy study. The sequence links TRBV15 to TRBJ2-1; TRBD1 is perhaps the D gene, given 5 matching bases. The specimen was peripheral blood, collected before pregnancy. The CDR3 region has the sequence CATSRGGAGYNEQFF. The nucleotide sequence reads TGTGCCACCAGCAGAGGGGGCGCCGGGTACAATGAGCAGTTCTTC. Here the CDR3 is joined to the reference TRBV15 and TRBJ2-1 genes, and the full variable domain is: DAMVIQNPRYQVTQFGKPVTLSCSQTLNHNVMYWYQQKSSQAPKLLFHYYDKDFNNEADTPDNFQSRRPNTSFCFLDIRSPGLGDTAMYLCATSRGGAGYNEQFFGPGTRLTVL.